This T cell receptor (beta chain) was sequenced for a study of T-cell reconstitution after alpha-beta-depleted transplantation in children. The authors prepared the TCRbeta library with unique molecular identifiers. TCRdb re-derived calls from the PCR reads in MiXCR, one entry per CDR3 protein. The table records about 480,000 distinct CDR3 sequences, around 13% of them present only once. Germline values: CDR1 SGHVS, CDR2 FQNEAQ. This CDR3 comprises 12 residues. V lost 7 bases, J lost 7 bases, and 11 bases lay in between. The sequences come from PBMCs from the stem cell graft donor, collected from the stem cell graft. The clonotype was recovered from a human donor who donated a stem cell graft to a child with combined immunodeficiency. The chain combines TRBV7-8 with TRBJ1-5, with unresolved D. The CDR3, as DNA: TGTGCCAGCACCCTGGGAGAGCAGCCCCAGCATTTT. It yields the protein CASTLGEQPQHF.